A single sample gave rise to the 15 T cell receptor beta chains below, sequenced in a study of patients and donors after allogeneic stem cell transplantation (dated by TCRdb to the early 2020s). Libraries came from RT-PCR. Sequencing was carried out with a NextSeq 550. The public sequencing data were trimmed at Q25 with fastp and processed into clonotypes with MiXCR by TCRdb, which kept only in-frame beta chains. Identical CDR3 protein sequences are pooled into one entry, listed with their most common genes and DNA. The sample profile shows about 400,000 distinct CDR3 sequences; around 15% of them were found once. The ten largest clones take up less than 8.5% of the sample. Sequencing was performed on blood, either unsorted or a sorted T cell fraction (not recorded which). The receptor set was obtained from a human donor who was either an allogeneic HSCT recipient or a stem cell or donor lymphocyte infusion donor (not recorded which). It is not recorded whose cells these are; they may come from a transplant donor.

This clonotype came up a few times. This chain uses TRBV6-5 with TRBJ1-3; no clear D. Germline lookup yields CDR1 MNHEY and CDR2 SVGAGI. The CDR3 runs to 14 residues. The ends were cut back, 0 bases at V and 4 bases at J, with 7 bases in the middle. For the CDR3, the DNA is TGTGCCAGCAGTTACTCCGGGTTCGGAAACACCATATATTTT. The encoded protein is CASSYSGFGNTIYF.

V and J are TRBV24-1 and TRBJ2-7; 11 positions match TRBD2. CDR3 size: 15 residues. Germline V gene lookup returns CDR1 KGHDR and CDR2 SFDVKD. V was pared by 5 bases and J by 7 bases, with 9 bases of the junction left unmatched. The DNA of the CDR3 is TGTGCCACCAGTGGTATAGCGGGAGGGCCGGGAGAGCAGTACTTC. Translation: CATSGIAGGPGEQYF.

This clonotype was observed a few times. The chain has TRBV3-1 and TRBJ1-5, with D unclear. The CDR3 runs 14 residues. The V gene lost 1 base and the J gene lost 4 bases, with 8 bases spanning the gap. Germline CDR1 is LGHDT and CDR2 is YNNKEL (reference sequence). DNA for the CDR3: TGTGCCAGCAGCCAAGCGGTAGGGAATCAGCCCCAGCATTTT. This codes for CASSQAVGNQPQHF.

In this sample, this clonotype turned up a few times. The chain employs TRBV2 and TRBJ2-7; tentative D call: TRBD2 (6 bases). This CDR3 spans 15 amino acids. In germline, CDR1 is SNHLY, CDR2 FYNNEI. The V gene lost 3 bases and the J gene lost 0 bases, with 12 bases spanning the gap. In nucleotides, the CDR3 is TGTGCCAGCAGTGACATTCCGGGGGACTCCTACGAGCAGTACTTC. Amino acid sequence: CASSDIPGDSYEQYF.

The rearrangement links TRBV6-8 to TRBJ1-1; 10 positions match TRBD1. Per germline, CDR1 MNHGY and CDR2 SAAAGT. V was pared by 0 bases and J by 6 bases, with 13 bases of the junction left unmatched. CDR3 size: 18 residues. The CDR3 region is CASSYSKGTGASRAEAFF. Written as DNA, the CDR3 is TGTGCCAGCAGTTACTCGAAGGGGACAGGGGCCAGCCGAGCTGAAGCTTTCTTT.

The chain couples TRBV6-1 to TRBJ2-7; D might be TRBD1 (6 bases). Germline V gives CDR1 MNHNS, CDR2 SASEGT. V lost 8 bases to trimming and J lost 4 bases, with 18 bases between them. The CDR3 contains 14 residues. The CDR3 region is CASSPGGRGYEQYF. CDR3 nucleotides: TGTGCCAGCTCCCCGGGCGGCAGGGGTTACGAGCAGTACTTC.

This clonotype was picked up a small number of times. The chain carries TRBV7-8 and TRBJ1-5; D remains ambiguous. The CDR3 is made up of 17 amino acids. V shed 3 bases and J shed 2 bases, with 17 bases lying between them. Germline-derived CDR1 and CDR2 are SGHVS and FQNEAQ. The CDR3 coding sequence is TGTGCCAGCAGCTTTTCGGTCGAGGGAATGGGCAATCAGCCCCAGCATTTT. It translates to CASSFSVEGMGNQPQHF.

CDR3 amino acids: CASSGTRGAGHTDTQYF. The CDR3 DNA follows: TGTGCCAGCAGCGGGACCCGGGGAGCGGGTCACACAGATACGCAGTATTTT. The chain carries TRBV9 and TRBJ2-3; TRBD2 might be the D (6 bases). This CDR3 comprises 17 residues. Trimming left V 3 bases short and J 2 bases short, with 19 bases between. CDR1 is SGDLS and CDR2 is YYNGEE in the germline V gene.

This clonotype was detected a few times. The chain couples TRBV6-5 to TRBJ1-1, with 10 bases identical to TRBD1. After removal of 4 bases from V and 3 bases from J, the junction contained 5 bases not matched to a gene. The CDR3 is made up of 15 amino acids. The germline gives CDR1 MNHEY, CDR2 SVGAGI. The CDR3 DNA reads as TGTGCCAGCAGTTTTAGACAGGGGGCTTACACTGAAGCTTTCTTT. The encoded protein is CASSFRQGAYTEAFF.

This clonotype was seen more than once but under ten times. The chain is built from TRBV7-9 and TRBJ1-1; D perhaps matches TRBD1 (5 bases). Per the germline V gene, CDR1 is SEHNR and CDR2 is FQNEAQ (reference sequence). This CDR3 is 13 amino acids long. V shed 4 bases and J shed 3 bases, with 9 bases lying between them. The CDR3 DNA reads TGTGCCAGCAGCTACCGGGACGACACTGAAGCTTTCTTT. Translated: CASSYRDDTEAFF.

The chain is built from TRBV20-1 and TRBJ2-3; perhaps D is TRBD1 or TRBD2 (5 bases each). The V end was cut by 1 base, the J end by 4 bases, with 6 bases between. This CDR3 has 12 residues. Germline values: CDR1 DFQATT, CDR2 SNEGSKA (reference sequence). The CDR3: CSARVGADTQYF. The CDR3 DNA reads TGCAGTGCTAGAGTGGGGGCAGATACGCAGTATTTT.

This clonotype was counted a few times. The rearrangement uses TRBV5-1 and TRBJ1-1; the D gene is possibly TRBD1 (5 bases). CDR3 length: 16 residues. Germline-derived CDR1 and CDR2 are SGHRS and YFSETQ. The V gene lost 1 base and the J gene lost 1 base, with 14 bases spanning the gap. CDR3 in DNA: TGCGCCAGCAGCTTGAGACCTAGCCAGGGGAACACTGAAGCTTTCTTT. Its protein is CASSLRPSQGNTEAFF. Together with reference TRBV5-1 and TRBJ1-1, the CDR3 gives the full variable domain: KAGVTQTPRYLIKTRGQQVTLSCSPISGHRSVSWYQQTPGQGLQFLFEYFSETQRNKGNFPGRFSGRQFSNSRSEMNVSTLELGDSALYLCASSLRPSQGNTEAFFGQGTRLTVV.

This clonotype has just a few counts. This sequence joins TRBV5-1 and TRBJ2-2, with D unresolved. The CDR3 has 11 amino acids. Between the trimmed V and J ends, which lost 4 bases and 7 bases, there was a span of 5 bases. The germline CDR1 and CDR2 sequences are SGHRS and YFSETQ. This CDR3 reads CASSRHGELFF. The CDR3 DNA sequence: TGCGCCAGCAGCAGACACGGGGAGCTGTTTTTT.

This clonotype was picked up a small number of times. The CDR3 DNA follows: TGTGCCAGCAGTTTATTGGCGGGATATGGAAACACCATATATTTT. Translated, it gives CASSLLAGYGNTIYF. This chain links TRBV27 with TRBJ1-3; D remains ambiguous. Trimming cost V 1 base and J 3 bases, with 10 bases left between them. The germline V gene encodes CDR1 MNHEY and CDR2 SMNVEV (reference sequence). This CDR3 comprises 15 residues.

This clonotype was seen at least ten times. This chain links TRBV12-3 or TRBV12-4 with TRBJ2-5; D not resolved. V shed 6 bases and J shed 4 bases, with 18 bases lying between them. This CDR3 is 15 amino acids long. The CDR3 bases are TGTGCCAGCAGCCAAGGACGGCGACGTGGAGAGACCCAGTACTTC. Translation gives CASSQGRRRGETQYF.